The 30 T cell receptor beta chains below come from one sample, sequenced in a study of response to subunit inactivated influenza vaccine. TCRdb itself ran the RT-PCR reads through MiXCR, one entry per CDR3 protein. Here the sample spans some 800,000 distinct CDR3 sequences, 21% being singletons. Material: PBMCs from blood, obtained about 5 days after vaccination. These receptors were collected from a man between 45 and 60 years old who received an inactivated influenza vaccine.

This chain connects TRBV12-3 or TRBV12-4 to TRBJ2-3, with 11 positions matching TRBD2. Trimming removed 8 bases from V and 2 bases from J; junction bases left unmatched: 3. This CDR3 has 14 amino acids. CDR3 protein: CASGTSGPTDTQYF. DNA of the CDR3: TGTGCCAGCGGGACTAGCGGACCCACAGATACGCAGTATTTT.

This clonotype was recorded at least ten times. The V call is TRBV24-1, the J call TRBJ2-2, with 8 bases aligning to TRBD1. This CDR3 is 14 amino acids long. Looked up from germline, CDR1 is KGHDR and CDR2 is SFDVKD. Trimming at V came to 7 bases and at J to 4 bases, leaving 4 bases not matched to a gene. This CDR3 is CATRDTGGTGELFF. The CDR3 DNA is TGTGCCACCAGAGACACAGGGGGCACCGGGGAGCTGTTTTTT.

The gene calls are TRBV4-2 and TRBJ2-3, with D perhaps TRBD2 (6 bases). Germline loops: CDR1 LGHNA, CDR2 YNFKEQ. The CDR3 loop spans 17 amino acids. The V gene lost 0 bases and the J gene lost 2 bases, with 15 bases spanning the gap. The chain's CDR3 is CASSQDKGSGPTDTQYF. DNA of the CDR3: TGTGCCAGCAGCCAAGATAAGGGTAGCGGCCCCACAGATACGCAGTATTTT.

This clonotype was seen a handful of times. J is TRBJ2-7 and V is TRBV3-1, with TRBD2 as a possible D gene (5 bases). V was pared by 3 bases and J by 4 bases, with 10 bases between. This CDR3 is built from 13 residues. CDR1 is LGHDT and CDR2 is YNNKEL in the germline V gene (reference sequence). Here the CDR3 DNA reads TGTGCCAGCAGCCATTCGGACTTATACGAGCAGTACTTC. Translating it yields CASSHSDLYEQYF.

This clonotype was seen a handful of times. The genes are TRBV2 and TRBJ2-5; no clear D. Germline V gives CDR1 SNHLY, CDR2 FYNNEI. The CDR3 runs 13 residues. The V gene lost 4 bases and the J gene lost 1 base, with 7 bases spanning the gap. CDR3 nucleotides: TGTGCCAGCAGTGGGCGGCGCCAAGAGACCCAGTACTTC. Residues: CASSGRRQETQYF. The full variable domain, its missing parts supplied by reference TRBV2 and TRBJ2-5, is EPEVTQTPSHQVTQMGQEVILRCVPISNHLYFYWYRQILGQKVEFLVSFYNNEISEKSEIFDDQFSVERPDGSNFTLKIRSTKLEDSAMYFCASSGRRQETQYFGPGTRLLVL.

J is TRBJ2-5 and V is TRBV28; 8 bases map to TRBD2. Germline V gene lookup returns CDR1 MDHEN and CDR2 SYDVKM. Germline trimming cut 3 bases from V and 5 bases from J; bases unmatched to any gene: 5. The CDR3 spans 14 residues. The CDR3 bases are TGTGCCAGCAGTTTTTGGCAGCGGGGGGAGACCCAGTACTTC. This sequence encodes CASSFWQRGETQYF.

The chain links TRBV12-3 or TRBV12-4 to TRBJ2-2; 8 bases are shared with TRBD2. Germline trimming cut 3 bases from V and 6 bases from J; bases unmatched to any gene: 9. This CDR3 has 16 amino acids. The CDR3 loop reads CASSFRLAGGAGELFF. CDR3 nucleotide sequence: TGTGCCAGCAGTTTCCGGCTAGCGGGTGGTGCCGGGGAGCTGTTTTTT.

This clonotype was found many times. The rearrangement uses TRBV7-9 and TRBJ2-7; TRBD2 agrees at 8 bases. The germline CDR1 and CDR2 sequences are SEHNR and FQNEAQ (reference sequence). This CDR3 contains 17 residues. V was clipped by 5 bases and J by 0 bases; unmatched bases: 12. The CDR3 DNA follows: TGTGCCAGCAGCCATCCTCTTACCGGGACTAGCTCCTACGAGCAGTACTTC. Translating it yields CASSHPLTGTSSYEQYF.

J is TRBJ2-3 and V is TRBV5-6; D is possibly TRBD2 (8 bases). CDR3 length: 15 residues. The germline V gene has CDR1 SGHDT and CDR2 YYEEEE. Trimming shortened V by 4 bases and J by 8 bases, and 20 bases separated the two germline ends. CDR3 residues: CASSRTGLASGTQYF. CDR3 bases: TGTGCCAGCAGCCGGACAGGACTAGCCTCGGGTACGCAGTATTTT.

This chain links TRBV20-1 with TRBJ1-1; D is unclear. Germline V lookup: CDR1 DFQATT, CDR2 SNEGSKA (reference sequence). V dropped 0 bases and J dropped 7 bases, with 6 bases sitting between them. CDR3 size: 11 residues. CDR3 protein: CSARDPSEAFF. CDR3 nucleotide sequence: TGCAGTGCTAGAGATCCCAGTGAAGCTTTCTTT.

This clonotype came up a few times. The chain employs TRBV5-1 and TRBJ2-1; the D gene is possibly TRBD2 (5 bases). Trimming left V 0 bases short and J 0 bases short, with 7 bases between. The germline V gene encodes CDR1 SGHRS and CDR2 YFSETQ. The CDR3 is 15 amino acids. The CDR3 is CASSLVEGSYNEQFF. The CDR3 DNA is TGCGCCAGCAGCTTGGTAGAGGGCTCCTACAATGAGCAGTTCTTC. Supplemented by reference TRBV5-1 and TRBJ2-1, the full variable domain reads KAGVTQTPRYLIKTRGQQVTLSCSPISGHRSVSWYQQTPGQGLQFLFEYFSETQRNKGNFPGRFSGRQFSNSRSEMNVSTLELGDSALYLCASSLVEGSYNEQFFGPGTRLTVL.

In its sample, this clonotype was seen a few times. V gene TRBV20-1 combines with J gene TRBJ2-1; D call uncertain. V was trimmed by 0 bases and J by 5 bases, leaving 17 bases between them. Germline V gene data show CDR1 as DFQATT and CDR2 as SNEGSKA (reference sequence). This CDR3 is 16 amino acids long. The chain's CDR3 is CSARDIQGSQDNEQFF. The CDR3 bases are TGCAGTGCTAGAGATATCCAAGGTTCCCAGGACAATGAGCAGTTCTTC.

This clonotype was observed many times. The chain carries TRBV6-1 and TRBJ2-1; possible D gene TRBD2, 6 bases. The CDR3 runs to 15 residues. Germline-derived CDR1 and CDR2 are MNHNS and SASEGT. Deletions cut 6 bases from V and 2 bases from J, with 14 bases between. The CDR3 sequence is CASSVIAEPYNEQFF. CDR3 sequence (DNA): TGTGCCAGCAGCGTTATAGCGGAGCCCTACAATGAGCAGTTCTTC.

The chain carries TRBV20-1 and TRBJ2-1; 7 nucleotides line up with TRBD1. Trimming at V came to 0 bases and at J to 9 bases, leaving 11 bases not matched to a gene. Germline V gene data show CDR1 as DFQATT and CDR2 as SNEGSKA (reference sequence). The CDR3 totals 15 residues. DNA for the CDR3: TGCAGTGCTAGAGATGGGACAGAATCTCTGGGTGAGCAGTTCTTC. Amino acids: CSARDGTESLGEQFF.

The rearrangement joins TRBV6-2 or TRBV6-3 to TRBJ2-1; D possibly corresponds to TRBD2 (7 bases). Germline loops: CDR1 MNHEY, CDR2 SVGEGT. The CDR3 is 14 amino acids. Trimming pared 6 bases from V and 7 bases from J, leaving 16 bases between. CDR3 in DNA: TGTGCCAGCAGAGGGGGACTACCTGTTAATGAGCAGTTCTTC. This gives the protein CASRGGLPVNEQFF.

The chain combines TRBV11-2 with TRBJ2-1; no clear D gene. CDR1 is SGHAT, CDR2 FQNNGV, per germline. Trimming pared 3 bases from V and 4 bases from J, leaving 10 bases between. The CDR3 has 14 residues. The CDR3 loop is CASSFRDFYNEQFF. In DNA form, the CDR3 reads TGTGCCAGCAGCTTTCGTGACTTTTACAATGAGCAGTTCTTC.

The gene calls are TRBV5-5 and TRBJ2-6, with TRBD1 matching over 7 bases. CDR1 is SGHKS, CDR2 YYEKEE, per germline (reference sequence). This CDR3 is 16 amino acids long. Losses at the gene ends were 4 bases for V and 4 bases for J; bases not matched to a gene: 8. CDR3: CASSPETGPGANVLTF. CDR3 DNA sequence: TGTGCCAGCAGCCCGGAGACAGGGCCCGGGGCCAACGTCCTGACTTTC.

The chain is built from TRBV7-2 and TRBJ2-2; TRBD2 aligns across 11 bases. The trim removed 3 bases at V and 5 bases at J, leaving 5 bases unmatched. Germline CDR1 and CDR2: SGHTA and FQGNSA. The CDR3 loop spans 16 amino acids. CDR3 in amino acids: CASSFARLAGTGELFF. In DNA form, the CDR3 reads TGTGCCAGCAGCTTTGCTAGACTAGCGGGGACCGGGGAGCTGTTTTTT.

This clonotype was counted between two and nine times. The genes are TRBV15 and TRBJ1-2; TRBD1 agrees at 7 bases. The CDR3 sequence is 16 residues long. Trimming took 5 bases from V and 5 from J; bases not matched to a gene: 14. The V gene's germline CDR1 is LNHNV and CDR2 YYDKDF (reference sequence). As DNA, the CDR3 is TGTGCCACCAGCTCCCTCGGACAGGACCGGGGATATGGCTACACCTTC. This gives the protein CATSSLGQDRGYGYTF. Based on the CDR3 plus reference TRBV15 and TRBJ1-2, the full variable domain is DAMVIQNPRYQVTQFGKPVTLSCSQTLNHNVMYWYQQKSSQAPKLLFHYYDKDFNNEADTPDNFQSRRPNTSFCFLDIRSPGLGDTAMYLCATSSLGQDRGYGYTFGSGTRLTVV.

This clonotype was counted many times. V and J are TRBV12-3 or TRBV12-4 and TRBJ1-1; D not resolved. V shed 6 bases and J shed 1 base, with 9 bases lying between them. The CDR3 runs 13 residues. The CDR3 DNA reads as TGTGCCAGCAGACCGACATCGAACACTGAAGCTTTCTTT. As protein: CASRPTSNTEAFF.

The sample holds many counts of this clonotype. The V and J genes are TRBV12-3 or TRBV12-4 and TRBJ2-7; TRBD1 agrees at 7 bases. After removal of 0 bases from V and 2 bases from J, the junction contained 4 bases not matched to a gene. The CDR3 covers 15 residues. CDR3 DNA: TGTGCCAGCAGTTTAGCGCTGGGACAGACCTACGAGCAGTACTTC. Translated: CASSLALGQTYEQYF.

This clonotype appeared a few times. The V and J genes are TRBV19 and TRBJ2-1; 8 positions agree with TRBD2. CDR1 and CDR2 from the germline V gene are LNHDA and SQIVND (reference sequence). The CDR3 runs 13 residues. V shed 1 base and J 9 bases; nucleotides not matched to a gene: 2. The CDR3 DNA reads TGTGCCAGTAGTATAGGTCGGGAGGGTGAGCAGTTCTTC. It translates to CASSIGREGEQFF.

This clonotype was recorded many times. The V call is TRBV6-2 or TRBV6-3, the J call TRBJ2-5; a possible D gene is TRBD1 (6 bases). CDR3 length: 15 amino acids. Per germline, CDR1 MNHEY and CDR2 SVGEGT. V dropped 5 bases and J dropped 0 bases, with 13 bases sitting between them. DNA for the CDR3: TGTGCCAGCAGTAACCTCCGACAGGACCAAGAGACCCAGTACTTC. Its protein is CASSNLRQDQETQYF.

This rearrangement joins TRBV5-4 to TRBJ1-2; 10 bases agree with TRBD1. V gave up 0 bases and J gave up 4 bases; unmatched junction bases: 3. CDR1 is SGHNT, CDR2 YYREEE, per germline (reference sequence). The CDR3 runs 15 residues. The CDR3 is CASSLGQGAGYGYTF. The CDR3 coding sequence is TGTGCCAGCAGCTTGGGACAGGGGGCGGGCTATGGCTACACCTTC.

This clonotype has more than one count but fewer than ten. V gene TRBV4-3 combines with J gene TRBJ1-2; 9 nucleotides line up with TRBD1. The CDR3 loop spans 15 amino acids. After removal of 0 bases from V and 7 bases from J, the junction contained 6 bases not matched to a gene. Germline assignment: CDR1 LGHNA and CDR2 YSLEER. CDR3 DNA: TGCGCCAGCAGCCAAGATTCGGGACAGGGAGCTGGCTACACCTTC. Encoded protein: CASSQDSGQGAGYTF.

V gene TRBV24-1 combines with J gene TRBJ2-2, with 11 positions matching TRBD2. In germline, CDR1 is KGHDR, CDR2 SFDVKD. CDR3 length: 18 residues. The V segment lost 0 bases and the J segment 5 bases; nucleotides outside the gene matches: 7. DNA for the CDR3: TGTGCCACCAGTGATTTGTTTACTAGCGGGAGTGGGACCGGGGAGCTGTTTTTT. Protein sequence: CATSDLFTSGSGTGELFF.

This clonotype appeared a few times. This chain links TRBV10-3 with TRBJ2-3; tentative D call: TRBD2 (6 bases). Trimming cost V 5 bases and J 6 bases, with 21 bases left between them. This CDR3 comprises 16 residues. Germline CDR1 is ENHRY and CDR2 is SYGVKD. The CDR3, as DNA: TGTGCCATCAGTATAGGCTGGACGGGGGAGTTCGATACGCAGTATTTT. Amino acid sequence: CAISIGWTGEFDTQYF.

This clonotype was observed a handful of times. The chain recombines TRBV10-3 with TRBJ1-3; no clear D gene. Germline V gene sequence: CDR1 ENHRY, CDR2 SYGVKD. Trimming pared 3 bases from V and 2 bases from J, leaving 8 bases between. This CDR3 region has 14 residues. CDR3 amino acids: CAISEVATGNTIYF. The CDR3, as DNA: TGTGCCATCAGTGAAGTAGCAACTGGAAACACCATATATTTT.

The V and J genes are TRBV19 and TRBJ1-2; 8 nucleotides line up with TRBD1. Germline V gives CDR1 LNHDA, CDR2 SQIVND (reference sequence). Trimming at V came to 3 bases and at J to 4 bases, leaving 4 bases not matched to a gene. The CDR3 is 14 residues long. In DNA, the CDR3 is TGTGCCAGTAGTATCGGGACAGGCGCCTATGGCTACACCTTC. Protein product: CASSIGTGAYGYTF.

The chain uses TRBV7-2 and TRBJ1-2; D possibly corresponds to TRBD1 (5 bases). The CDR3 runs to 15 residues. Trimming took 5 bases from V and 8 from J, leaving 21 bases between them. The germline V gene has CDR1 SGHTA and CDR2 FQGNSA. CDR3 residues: CASSPASRGTGGYTF. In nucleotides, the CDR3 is TGTGCCAGCAGCCCTGCTAGTCGAGGGACTGGGGGCTACACCTTC.